This T cell receptor beta chain stems from a study of glioma-infiltrating T cells. Study observations and caveats: Only very few CDR3 sequences appeared in both tissue and blood. Above-expected tissue-blood divergence occurred in all gliomas, most in low-grade ones.

TCR alpha and beta CDR3 regions were amplified from RNA using iRepertoire nested multiplex PCR. For one-step reverse transcription and amplification, about 90-450 ng of tissue mRNA or PBMC total RNA was used. TCRdb re-called the multiplex PCR reads through MiXCR, storing one row per CDR3 protein. Counted here are about 140,000 distinct CDR3 sequences, around 40% occurring once; the ten biggest clones make up over 15%. Comments on this clonotype: Its antigen is undetermined.

This CDR3 contains 16 residues. The germline V gene has CDR1 MRHNA and CDR2 SNTAGT. V gave up 8 bases and J gave up 4 bases, with 21 bases separating them. Source material: glioma tissue, nonneoplastic brain tissue, or PBMCs (not recorded which). This clonotype was sampled from a human donor with low-grade glioma or glioblastoma, undergoing nonglioma brain surgery, or in good health (not recorded which). The J gene is TRBJ2-1, the V gene TRBV6-4; a possible D gene is TRBD2 (6 bases). The CDR3 is CASSEGTGEAYNEQFF. CDR3 sequence (DNA): TGTGCCAGCTCCGAGGGGACGGGAGAGGCGTACAATGAGCAGTTCTTC.